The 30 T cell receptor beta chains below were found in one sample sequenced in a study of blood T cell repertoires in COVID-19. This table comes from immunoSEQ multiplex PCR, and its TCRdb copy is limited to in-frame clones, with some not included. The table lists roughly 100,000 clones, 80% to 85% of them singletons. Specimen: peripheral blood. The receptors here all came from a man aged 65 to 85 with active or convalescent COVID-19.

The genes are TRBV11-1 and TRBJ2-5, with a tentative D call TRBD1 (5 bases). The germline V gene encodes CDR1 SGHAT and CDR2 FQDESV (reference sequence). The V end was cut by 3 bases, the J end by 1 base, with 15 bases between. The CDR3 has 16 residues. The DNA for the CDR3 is TGTGCCAGCAGCTTCGTTGTTCTAAGGGGCCAAGAGACCCAGTACTTC. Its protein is CASSFVVLRGQETQYF.

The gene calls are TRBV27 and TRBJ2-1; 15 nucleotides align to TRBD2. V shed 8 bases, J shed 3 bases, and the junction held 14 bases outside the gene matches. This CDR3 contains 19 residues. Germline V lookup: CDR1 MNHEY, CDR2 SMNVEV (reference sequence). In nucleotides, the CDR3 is TGTGCCAGCCAACCGGGACTAGCGGGGGGCCCCTTGATCTACAATGAGCAGTTCTTC. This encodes CASQPGLAGGPLIYNEQFF.

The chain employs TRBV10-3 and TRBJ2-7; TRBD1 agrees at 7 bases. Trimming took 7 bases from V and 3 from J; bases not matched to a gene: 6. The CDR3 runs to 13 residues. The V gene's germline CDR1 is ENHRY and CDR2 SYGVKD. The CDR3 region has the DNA TGTGCCATCACGGGACAGTCCCTCTACGAGCAGTACTTC. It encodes CAITGQSLYEQYF.

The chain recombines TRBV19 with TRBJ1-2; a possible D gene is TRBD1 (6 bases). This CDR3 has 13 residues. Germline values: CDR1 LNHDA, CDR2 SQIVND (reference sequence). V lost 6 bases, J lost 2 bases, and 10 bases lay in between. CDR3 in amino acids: CASSETGNYGYTF. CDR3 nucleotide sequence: TGTGCCAGTAGCGAAACAGGGAACTATGGCTACACCTTC.

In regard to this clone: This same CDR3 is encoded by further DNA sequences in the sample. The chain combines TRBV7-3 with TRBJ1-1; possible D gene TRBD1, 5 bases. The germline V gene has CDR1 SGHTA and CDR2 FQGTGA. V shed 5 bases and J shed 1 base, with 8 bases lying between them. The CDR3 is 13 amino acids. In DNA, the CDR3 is TGTGCCAGCAGCCAAGACAGGAACACTGAAGCTTTCTTT. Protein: CASSQDRNTEAFF.

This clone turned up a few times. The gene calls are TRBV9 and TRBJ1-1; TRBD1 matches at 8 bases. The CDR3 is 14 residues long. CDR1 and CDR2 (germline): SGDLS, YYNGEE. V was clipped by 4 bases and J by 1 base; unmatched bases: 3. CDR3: CASSPDRGNTEAFF. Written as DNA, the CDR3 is TGTGCCAGCAGCCCAGACAGGGGGAACACTGAAGCTTTCTTT.

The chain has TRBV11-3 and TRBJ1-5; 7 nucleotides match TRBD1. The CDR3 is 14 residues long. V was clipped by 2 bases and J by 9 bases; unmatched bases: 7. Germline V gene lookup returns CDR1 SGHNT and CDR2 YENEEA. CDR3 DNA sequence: TGTGCCAGCAGCTTACCCCGGGACAGAGGGCCCCAGCATTTT. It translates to CASSLPRDRGPQHF.

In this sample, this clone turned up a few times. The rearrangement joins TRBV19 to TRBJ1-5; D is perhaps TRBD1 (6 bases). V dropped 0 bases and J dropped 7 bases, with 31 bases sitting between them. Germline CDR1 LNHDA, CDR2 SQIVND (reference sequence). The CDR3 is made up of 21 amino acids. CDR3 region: CASSIDRGYDEDRTKSQPQHF. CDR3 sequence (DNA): TGTGCCAGTAGTATAGACAGGGGTTACGATGAGGACAGAACCAAATCGCAGCCCCAGCATTTT.

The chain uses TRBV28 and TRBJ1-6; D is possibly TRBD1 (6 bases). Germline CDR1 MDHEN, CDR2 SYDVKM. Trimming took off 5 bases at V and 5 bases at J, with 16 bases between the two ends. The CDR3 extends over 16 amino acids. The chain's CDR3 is CASSPLLDSDNSPLHF. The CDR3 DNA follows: TGTGCCAGCAGTCCCCTTCTGGACAGTGATAATTCACCCCTCCACTTT.

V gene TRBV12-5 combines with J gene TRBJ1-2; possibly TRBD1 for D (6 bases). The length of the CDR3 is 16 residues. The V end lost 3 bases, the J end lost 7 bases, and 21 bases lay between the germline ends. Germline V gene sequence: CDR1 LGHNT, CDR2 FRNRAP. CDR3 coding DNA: TGTGCTAGTGGTTTAGGCAGGGGAAACGGGATGAGTGGCTACACCTTC. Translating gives CASGLGRGNGMSGYTF.

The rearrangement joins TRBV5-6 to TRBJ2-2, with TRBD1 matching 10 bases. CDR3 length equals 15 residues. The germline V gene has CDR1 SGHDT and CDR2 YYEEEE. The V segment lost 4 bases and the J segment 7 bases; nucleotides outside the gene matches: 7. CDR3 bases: TGTGCCAGCAGCCCGGTGACAGGGGGCAACGGGGAGCTGTTTTTT. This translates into CASSPVTGGNGELFF. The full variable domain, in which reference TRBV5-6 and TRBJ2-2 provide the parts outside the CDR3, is DAGVTQSPTHLIKTRGQQVTLRCSPKSGHDTVSWYQQALGQGPQFIFQYYEEEERQRGNFPDRFSGHQFPNYSSELNVNALLLGDSALYLCASSPVTGGNGELFFGEGSRLTVL.

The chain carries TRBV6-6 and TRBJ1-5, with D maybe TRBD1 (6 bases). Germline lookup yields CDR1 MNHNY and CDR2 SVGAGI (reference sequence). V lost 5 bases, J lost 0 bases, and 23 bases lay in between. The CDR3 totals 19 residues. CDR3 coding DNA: TGTGCCAGCAGTCTGGACAGCCGACTCTTTTCTTATAGCAATCAGCCCCAGCATTTT. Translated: CASSLDSRLFSYSNQPQHF.

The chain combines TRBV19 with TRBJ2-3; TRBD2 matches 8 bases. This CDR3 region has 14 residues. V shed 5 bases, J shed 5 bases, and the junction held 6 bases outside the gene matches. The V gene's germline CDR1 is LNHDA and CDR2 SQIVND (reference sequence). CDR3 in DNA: TGTGCCAGTAGTGACCGGGGGGGCCGAGATACGCAGTATTTT. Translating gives CASSDRGGRDTQYF.

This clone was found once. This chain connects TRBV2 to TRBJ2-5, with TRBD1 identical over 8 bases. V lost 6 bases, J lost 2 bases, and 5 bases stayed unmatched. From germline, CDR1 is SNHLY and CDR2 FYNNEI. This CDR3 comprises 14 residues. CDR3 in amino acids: CASSRDRHQETQYF. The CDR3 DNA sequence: TGTGCCAGCAGCCGGGACAGGCATCAAGAGACCCAGTACTTC. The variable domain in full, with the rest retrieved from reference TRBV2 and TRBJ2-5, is EPEVTQTPSHQVTQMGQEVILRCVPISNHLYFYWYRQILGQKVEFLVSFYNNEISEKSEIFDDQFSVERPDGSNFTLKIRSTKLEDSAMYFCASSRDRHQETQYFGPGTRLLVL.

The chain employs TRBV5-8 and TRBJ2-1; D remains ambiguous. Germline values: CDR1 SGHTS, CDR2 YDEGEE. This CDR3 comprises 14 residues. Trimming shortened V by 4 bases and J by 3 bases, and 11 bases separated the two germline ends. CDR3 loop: CASSDYSFYNEQFF. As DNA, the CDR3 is TGTGCCAGCAGCGATTACAGTTTCTACAATGAGCAGTTCTTC.

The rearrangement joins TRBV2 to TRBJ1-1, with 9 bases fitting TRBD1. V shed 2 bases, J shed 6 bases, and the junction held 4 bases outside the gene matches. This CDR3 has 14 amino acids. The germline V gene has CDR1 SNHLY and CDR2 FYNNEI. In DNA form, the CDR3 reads TGTGCCAGCAGTGAAAGACGGGACAGGGCTGAAGCTTTCTTT. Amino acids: CASSERRDRAEAFF.

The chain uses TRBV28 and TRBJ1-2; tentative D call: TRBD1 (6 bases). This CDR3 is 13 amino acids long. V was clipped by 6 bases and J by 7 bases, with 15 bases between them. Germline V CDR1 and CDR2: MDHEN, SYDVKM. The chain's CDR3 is CASRVGGRSGYTF. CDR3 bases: TGTGCCAGCAGGGTAGGGGGTCGGAGTGGCTACACCTTC.

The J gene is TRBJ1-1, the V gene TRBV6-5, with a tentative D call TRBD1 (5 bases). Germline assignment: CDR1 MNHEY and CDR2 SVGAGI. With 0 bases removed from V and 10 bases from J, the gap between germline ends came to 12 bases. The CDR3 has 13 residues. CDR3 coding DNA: TGTGCCAGCAGTTACTCGGCGGGACTGGGAGCTTTCTTT. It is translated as CASSYSAGLGAFF.

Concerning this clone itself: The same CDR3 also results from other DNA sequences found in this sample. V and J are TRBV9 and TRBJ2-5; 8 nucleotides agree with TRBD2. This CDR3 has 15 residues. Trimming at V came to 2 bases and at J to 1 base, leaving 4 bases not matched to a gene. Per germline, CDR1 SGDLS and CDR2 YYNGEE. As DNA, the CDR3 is TGTGCCAGCAGCGTTCTAGCGGGCCTCCAAGAGACCCAGTACTTC. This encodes CASSVLAGLQETQYF. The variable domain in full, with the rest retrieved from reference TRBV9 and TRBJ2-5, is DSGVTQTPKHLITATGQRVTLRCSPRSGDLSVYWYQQSLDQGLQFLIQYYNGEERAKGNILERFSAQQFPDLHSELNLSSLELGDSALYFCASSVLAGLQETQYFGPGTRLLVL.

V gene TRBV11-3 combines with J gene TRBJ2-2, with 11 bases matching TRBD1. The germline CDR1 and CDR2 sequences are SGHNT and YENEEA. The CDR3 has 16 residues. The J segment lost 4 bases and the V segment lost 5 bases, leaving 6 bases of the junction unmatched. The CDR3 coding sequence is TGTGCCAGCAGCACCGGGACAGGGGGGCCCACCGGGGAGCTGTTTTTT. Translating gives CASSTGTGGPTGELFF.

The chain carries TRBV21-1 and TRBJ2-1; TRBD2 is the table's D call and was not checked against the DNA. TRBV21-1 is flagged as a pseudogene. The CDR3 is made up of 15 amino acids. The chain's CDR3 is CASRGAVKRYNEQFF. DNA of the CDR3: TGTGCCAGCAGAGGAGCTGTTAAGCGTTACAATGAGCAGTTCTTC.

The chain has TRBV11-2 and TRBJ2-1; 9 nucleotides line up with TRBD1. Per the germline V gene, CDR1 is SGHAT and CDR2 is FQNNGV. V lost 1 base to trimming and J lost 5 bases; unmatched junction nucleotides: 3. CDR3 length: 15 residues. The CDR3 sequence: CASSLGTGANNEQFF. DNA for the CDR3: TGTGCCAGCAGCTTAGGGACAGGGGCGAACAATGAGCAGTTCTTC.

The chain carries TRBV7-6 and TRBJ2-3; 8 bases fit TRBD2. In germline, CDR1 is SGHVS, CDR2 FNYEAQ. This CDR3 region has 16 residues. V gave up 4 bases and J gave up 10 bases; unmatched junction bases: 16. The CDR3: CASSSAPGPPRGAQYF. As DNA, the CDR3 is TGTGCCAGCAGCTCGGCGCCGGGTCCCCCGCGGGGGGCGCAGTATTTT.

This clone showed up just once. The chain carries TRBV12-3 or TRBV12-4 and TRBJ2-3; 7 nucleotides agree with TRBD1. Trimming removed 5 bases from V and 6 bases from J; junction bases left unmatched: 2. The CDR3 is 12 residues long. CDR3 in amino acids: CASSNRGDTQYF. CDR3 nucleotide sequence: TGTGCCAGCAGTAACAGGGGTGATACGCAGTATTTT.

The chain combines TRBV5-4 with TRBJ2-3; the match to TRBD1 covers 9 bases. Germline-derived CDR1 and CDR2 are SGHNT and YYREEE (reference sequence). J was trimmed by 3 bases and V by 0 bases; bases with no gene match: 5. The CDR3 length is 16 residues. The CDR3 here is CASSLDTGGITDTQYF. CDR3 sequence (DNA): TGTGCCAGCAGCTTGGACACAGGGGGCATTACAGATACGCAGTATTTT.

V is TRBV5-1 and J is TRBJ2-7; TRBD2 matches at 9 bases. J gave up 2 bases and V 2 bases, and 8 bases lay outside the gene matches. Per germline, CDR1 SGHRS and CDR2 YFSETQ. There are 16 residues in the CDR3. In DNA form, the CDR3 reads TGCGCCAGCAGCTTCCTGGGGGCTAGCGGGGCCTACGAGCAGTACTTC. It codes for CASSFLGASGAYEQYF.

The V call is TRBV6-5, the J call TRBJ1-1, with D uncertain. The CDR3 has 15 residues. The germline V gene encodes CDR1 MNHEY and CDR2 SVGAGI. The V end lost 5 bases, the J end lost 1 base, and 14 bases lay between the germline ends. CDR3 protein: CASSPKRPGNTEAFF. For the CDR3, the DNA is TGTGCCAGCAGTCCTAAAAGACCGGGGAACACTGAAGCTTTCTTT.

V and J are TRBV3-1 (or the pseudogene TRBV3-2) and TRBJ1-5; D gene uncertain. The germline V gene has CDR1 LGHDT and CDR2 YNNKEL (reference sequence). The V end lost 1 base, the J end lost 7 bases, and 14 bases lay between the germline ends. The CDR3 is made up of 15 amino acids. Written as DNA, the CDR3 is TGTGCCAGCAGCCAAGGTGGAGGGAGAGAACAGCCCCAGCATTTT. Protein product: CASSQGGGREQPQHF.

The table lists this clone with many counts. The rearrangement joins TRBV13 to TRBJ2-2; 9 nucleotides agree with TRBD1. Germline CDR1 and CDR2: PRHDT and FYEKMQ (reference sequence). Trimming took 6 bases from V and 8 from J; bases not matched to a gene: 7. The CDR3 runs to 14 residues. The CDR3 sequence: CASRLGQGTGELFF. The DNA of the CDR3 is TGTGCCAGCAGGCTAGGACAGGGGACAGGGGAGCTGTTTTTT.

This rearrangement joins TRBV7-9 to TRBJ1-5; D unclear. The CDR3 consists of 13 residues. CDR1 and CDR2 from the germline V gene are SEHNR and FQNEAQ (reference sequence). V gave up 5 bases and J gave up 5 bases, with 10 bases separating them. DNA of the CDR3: TGTGCCAGCAGCCTCTGGCAGGATCAGCCCCAGCATTTT. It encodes CASSLWQDQPQHF.